This T cell receptor (beta chain) was found in a study of cytomegalovirus exposure and HLA in healthy donors. Overall study: The 95 to 150 validation repertoires, a later analysis reported, used the same platform as the approximately 650 first-cohort repertoires.

This clone showed up just once. What it binds is unknown. After removal of 2 bases from V and 5 bases from J, the junction contained 6 bases not matched to a gene. Germline lookup yields CDR1 SGHNT and CDR2 YENEEA. The CDR3 runs to 16 residues. Data came from immunoSEQ multiplex PCR; TCRdb stores just in-frame clones and leaves some out. The sample lists tens of thousands of clones; about 94% were seen once. General study findings and limits: Cytomegalovirus association was assigned to about 150 TCR beta chains.

The chain uses TRBV11-3 and TRBJ2-2; 9 nucleotides agree with TRBD2. Sequenced: PBMCs. The TCR comes from a man younger than 30 in good health and CMV-seropositive. CDR3: CASSLRREGRTGELFF. The CDR3 DNA reads as TGTGCCAGCAGCTTACGGCGGGAGGGCCGTACCGGGGAGCTGTTTTTT. Full variable domain (remainder filled in from reference TRBV11-3 and TRBJ2-2): EAGVVQSPRYKIIEKKQPVAFWCNPISGHNTLYWYLQNLGQGPELLIRYENEEAVDDSQLPKDRFSAERLKGVDSTLKIQPAELGDSAVYLCASSLRREGRTGELFFGEGSRLTVL.